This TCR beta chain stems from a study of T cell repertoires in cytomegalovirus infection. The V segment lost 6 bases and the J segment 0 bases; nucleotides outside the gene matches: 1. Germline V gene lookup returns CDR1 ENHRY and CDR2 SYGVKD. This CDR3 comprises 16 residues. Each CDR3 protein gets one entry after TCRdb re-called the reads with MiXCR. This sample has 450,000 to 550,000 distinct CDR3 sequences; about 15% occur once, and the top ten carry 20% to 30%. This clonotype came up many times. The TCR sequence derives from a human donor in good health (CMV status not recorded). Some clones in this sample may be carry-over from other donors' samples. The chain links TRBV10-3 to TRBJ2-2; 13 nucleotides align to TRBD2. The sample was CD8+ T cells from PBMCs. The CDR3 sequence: CAIRTSGRANTGELFF. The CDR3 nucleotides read TGTGCCATCAGAACTAGCGGGAGGGCGAACACCGGGGAGCTGTTTTTT.